This TCR beta chain was documented in a study of graft-versus-host responses after intestinal transplantation. In the study overall: Isolated intestinal, liver-intestinal, or multivisceral transplants had been given to the recipients.

Sequencing used immunoSEQ multiplex PCR; TCRdb keeps in-frame clones, though not all of them. There are about 110,000 clones in the sample; over 85% occur only once, and 0.23% lies in the top ten. Germline V gene sequence: CDR1 LNHDA, CDR2 SQIVND (reference sequence). The CDR3 consists of 14 residues. Between the trimmed V and J ends, which lost 5 bases and 2 bases, there was a span of 13 bases. General study points: Some patients had graft-donor T cell macrochimerism, and their allografts showed high graft-versus-host to host-versus-graft clonal ratios. GvH clones surfaced in recipient marrow, some emerging earlier in ileum or blood.

About this clone: What it binds is not known.

The TCR sequence derives from a human donor who was the organ donor for an intestinal transplant. The chain uses TRBV19 and TRBJ2-7, with D perhaps TRBD1 or TRBD2 (5 bases each). The input for sequencing was unstimulated CD4+ T cells sorted from spleen or lymph node cells, taken before transplant. The CDR3 reads CASSGLGGPYEQYF. The CDR3 DNA reads as TGTGCCAGTAGTGGCCTTGGGGGTCCCTACGAGCAGTACTTC.